One sample yielded the 23 T cell receptor beta chains listed below, sequenced in a study of blood T cell repertoires in COVID-19. The table came from immunoSEQ multiplex PCR; TCRdb's copy has only in-frame clones and leaves some out. The sample consists of about 14,000 clones, around 73% of them appearing once. What was sequenced was peripheral blood. These TCRs come from a man in his 70s with acute or convalescent COVID-19.

In its sample, this clone was seen a few times. The chain recombines TRBV6-2 or TRBV6-3 with TRBJ2-1; 13 positions match TRBD2. The CDR3 runs to 17 residues. V was clipped by 2 bases and J by 4 bases; unmatched bases: 5. Germline lookup yields CDR1 MNHEY and CDR2 SVGEGT. The CDR3 DNA sequence: TGTGCCAGCAGTTACGGAGGACTAGCGGGGGTTTACAATGAGCAGTTCTTC. Translated: CASSYGGLAGVYNEQFF.

The V call is TRBV11-3, the J call TRBJ2-7; 9 nucleotides line up with TRBD1. Germline values: CDR1 SGHNT, CDR2 YENEEA. CDR3 length: 15 residues. The junction had 9 bases not matched to a gene; V was cut back by 5 bases and J by 4 bases. CDR3 amino acids: CASSLRDRVRYEQYF. The CDR3 DNA is TGTGCCAGCAGCCTCCGGGACAGGGTGAGATACGAGCAGTACTTC. The whole variable domain, filled in from reference TRBV11-3 and TRBJ2-7, reads EAGVVQSPRYKIIEKKQPVAFWCNPISGHNTLYWYLQNLGQGPELLIRYENEEAVDDSQLPKDRFSAERLKGVDSTLKIQPAELGDSAVYLCASSLRDRVRYEQYFGPGTRLTVT.

The V and J genes are TRBV27 and TRBJ2-2; 9 positions agree with TRBD1. The V segment lost 3 bases and the J segment 5 bases; nucleotides outside the gene matches: 7. Germline lookup yields CDR1 MNHEY and CDR2 SMNVEV (reference sequence). This CDR3 has 16 residues. CDR3: CASSLTGQGSTGELFF. The DNA for the CDR3 is TGTGCCAGCAGTTTGACGGGACAGGGTAGTACCGGGGAGCTGTTTTTT.

The chain joins TRBV30 to TRBJ1-2; 8 nucleotides align to TRBD1. The CDR3 runs 16 residues. The V segment lost 6 bases and the J segment 8 bases; nucleotides outside the gene matches: 20. Germline loops: CDR1 GTSNPN, CDR2 SVGIG (reference sequence). The CDR3 DNA follows: TGTGCCTGCCCCTGGGCGACAGGGGACCATAGGTCGGGCTACACCTTC. This sequence encodes CACPWATGDHRSGYTF.

A single count supports this clone. V usage is TRBV4-2 and J usage is TRBJ2-7; D perhaps matches TRBD1 (5 bases). V dropped 3 bases and J dropped 0 bases, with 15 bases sitting between them. This CDR3 region has 16 residues. Germline CDR1 reads LGHNA; CDR2 reads YNFKEQ. The DNA of the CDR3 is TGTGCCAGCAGCCATGTACAGGAAAGAAGCTCCTACGAGCAGTACTTC. This gives the protein CASSHVQERSSYEQYF.

The rearrangement links TRBV10-3 to TRBJ2-7; 7 bases are shared with TRBD1. Looked up from germline, CDR1 is ENHRY and CDR2 is SYGVKD. The CDR3 consists of 18 residues. Unmatched junction bases numbered 19, after V lost 8 bases and J lost 0 bases. As DNA, the CDR3 is TGTGCCATCCGCACCCTTGTTACATTACAGGGGACCTCCTACGAGCAGTACTTC. Protein: CAIRTLVTLQGTSYEQYF.

This clone was detected a few times. This chain joins TRBV7-9 and TRBJ2-5; tentative D call: TRBD2 (6 bases). Germline CDR1 and CDR2: SEHNR and FQNEAQ (reference sequence). Trimming took off 2 bases at V and 1 base at J, with 11 bases between the two ends. The CDR3 consists of 15 residues. CDR3 DNA sequence: TGTGCCAGCAGCTTAACTGGGACTTTCCAAGAGACCCAGTACTTC. Translated: CASSLTGTFQETQYF.

The chain has TRBV9 and TRBJ2-3; 10 bases match TRBD2. CDR1 is SGDLS and CDR2 is YYNGEE in the germline V gene. The CDR3 consists of 15 residues. V lost 5 bases, J lost 4 bases, and 7 bases stayed unmatched. This chain's CDR3 is CASSGAAGGSDTQYF. DNA for the CDR3: TGTGCCAGCAGTGGGGCAGCGGGGGGGTCAGATACGCAGTATTTT.

The chain carries TRBV5-5 and TRBJ2-3; 9 bases match TRBD1. The CDR3 extends over 15 amino acids. Germline V lookup: CDR1 SGHKS, CDR2 YYEKEE (reference sequence). Losses at the gene ends were 2 bases for V and 10 bases for J; bases not matched to a gene: 11. CDR3 protein: CASSLGQGTRGAQYF. CDR3 sequence (DNA): TGTGCCAGCAGCTTAGGACAGGGGACCCGGGGGGCGCAGTATTTT.

The chain combines TRBV2 with TRBJ2-1; no clear D gene. This CDR3 has 15 residues. V dropped 4 bases and J dropped 5 bases, with 15 bases sitting between them. Germline CDR1 is SNHLY and CDR2 is FYNNEI. CDR3 region: CASSAWLVRNNEQFF. The CDR3 nucleotides are TGTGCCAGCAGTGCATGGCTAGTCCGTAACAATGAGCAGTTCTTC.

This clone is labeled medium-sized. This chain joins TRBV7-9 and TRBJ1-2; the D gene is possibly TRBD1 (5 bases). The V end lost 4 bases, the J end lost 5 bases, and 17 bases lay between the germline ends. Germline V gene sequence: CDR1 SEHNR, CDR2 FQNEAQ (reference sequence). The CDR3 loop spans 15 amino acids. In nucleotides, the CDR3 is TGTGCCAGCAGCTCCTTTACAGGTTCCCCTTATGGCTACACCTTC. Translated: CASSSFTGSPYGYTF.

The gene calls are TRBV4-3 and TRBJ2-2, with 11 positions matching TRBD1. V shed 4 bases and J 7 bases; nucleotides not matched to a gene: 5. The CDR3 contains 15 residues. CDR1 is LGHNA and CDR2 is YSLEER in the germline V gene. The CDR3 here is CASSPRTGGNGELFF. CDR3 coding DNA: TGCGCCAGCAGCCCTCGGACAGGGGGCAACGGGGAGCTGTTTTTT.

This rearrangement joins TRBV6-1 to TRBJ1-4; maybe TRBD1 (6 bases). CDR3 length: 18 residues. The germline V and J ends were trimmed by 1 base and 0 bases, with 15 bases remaining between them. Germline CDR1 reads MNHNS; CDR2 reads SASEGT. In DNA form, the CDR3 reads TGTGCCAGCAGTGAAGGCCGTTCCCGACAGGCAACTAATGAAAAACTGTTTTTT. Translating it yields CASSEGRSRQATNEKLFF.

The chain carries TRBV5-4 and TRBJ2-1; 10 nucleotides match TRBD1. Germline-derived CDR1 and CDR2 are SGHNT and YYREEE (reference sequence). This CDR3 spans 14 amino acids. The trim removed 5 bases at V and 8 bases at J, leaving 7 bases unmatched. This CDR3 is CASRPRDRGDEQFF. CDR3 DNA: TGTGCCAGCAGGCCCCGGGACAGGGGCGATGAGCAGTTCTTC.

The J gene is TRBJ1-3, the V gene TRBV12-3 or TRBV12-4; D call uncertain. Trimming stripped 6 bases from V and 4 bases from J, with 10 bases between. The CDR3 loop spans 13 amino acids. Here the CDR3 DNA reads TGTGCCAGCAGACCTAATTGGGGAAACACCATATATTTT. This codes for CASRPNWGNTIYF.

The gene calls are TRBV6-4 and TRBJ2-3; 11 nucleotides line up with TRBD2. Germline V gene lookup returns CDR1 MRHNA and CDR2 SNTAGT. Losses at the gene ends were 5 bases for V and 0 bases for J; bases not matched to a gene: 4. The CDR3 spans 16 residues. The CDR3 loop reads CASSRLAGLSTDTQYF. CDR3 DNA sequence: TGTGCCAGCAGTCGACTAGCGGGGCTTAGCACAGATACGCAGTATTTT.

V usage is TRBV28 and J usage is TRBJ1-1, with 12 nucleotides matching TRBD1. Losses at the gene ends were 5 bases for V and 4 bases for J; bases not matched to a gene: 5. The CDR3 loop spans 15 amino acids. Germline CDR1 reads MDHEN; CDR2 reads SYDVKM. The CDR3 here is CASSIGTGGLTEAFF. The CDR3 DNA reads as TGTGCCAGCAGTATAGGGACAGGGGGCCTCACTGAAGCTTTCTTT.

The J gene is TRBJ1-1, the V gene TRBV19, with 9 nucleotides matching TRBD1. In germline, CDR1 is LNHDA, CDR2 SQIVND (reference sequence). The CDR3 covers 15 residues. J was trimmed by 3 bases and V by 2 bases; bases with no gene match: 4. The CDR3 nucleotides read TGTGCCAGTAGTATATCACAGGGGGCTGACACTGAAGCTTTCTTT. It specifies CASSISQGADTEAFF. Together with reference TRBV19 and TRBJ1-1, the CDR3 gives the full variable domain: DGGITQSPKYLFRKEGQNVTLSCEQNLNHDAMYWYRQDPGQGLRLIYYSQIVNDFQKGDIAEGYSVSREKKESFPLTVTSAQKNPTAFYLCASSISQGADTEAFFGQGTRLTVV.

The V and J genes are TRBV13 and TRBJ2-3, with 14 bases aligning to TRBD2. After removal of 5 bases from V and 0 bases from J, the junction contained 4 bases not matched to a gene. Germline CDR1 and CDR2: PRHDT and FYEKMQ (reference sequence). The CDR3 is 17 residues long. The chain's CDR3 is CASSDGLAGGSTDTQYF. The CDR3 coding sequence is TGTGCCAGCAGCGACGGACTAGCGGGGGGTAGCACAGATACGCAGTATTTT.

The sample holds a few counts of this clone. V usage is TRBV5-6 and J usage is TRBJ1-4; 7 bases are a match to TRBD1. CDR1 and CDR2 (germline): SGHDT, YYEEEE. The CDR3 runs 14 residues. The V segment lost 4 bases and the J segment 5 bases; nucleotides outside the gene matches: 5. CDR3: CASSLTGANEKLFF. DNA of the CDR3: TGTGCCAGCAGCCTTACAGGGGCAAATGAAAAACTGTTTTTT. The entire variable domain, with the rest obtained from reference TRBV5-6 and TRBJ1-4, is as follows: DAGVTQSPTHLIKTRGQQVTLRCSPKSGHDTVSWYQQALGQGPQFIFQYYEEEERQRGNFPDRFSGHQFPNYSSELNVNALLLGDSALYLCASSLTGANEKLFFGSGTQLSVL.

This chain connects TRBV24-1 to TRBJ1-1; TRBD1 matches 9 bases. The CDR3 extends over 13 amino acids. Germline-derived CDR1 and CDR2 are KGHDR and SFDVKD. Trimming cost V 7 bases and J 5 bases; bases outside gene matches: 4. The CDR3 loop is CATRPGQGTEAFF. The CDR3 DNA reads as TGTGCCACCAGACCGGGACAGGGAACTGAAGCTTTCTTT.

The CDR3 protein is CASSVRGNTEAFF. The CDR3 bases are TGTGCCAGCAGCGTACGAGGGAACACTGAAGCTTTCTTT. The V gene is TRBV9, the J gene TRBJ1-1; no clear D gene. CDR1 is SGDLS and CDR2 is YYNGEE in the germline V gene. V lost 1 base and J 1 base, leaving 5 bases between the germline ends. The CDR3 loop spans 13 amino acids.

The sample holds a few counts of this clone. The chain couples TRBV3-1 (or the pseudogene TRBV3-2) to TRBJ1-1, with unresolved D. The V gene's germline CDR1 is LGHDT and CDR2 YNNKEL (reference sequence). Trimming took off 3 bases at V and 6 bases at J, with 17 bases between the two ends. The length of the CDR3 is 15 residues. The CDR3, as DNA: TGTGCCAGCAGCCACGAGAGGGCAATGGGTTCTGAAGCTTTCTTT. Translated: CASSHERAMGSEAFF.